This T cell receptor (beta chain) was observed in a study of OX40 agonist ivuxolimab in advanced cancers. About the study: Mean age approximately 59 years, range roughly 20 to 85; approximately 80% male.

Losses at the gene ends were 4 bases for V and 4 bases for J; bases not matched to a gene: 6. The CDR3 totals 16 residues. Germline CDR1 reads SGHRS; CDR2 reads YFSETQ. The data were produced by immunoSEQ multiplex PCR, yet TCRdb's version contains in-frame clones alone and is incomplete. The table has 20,000 to 25,000 clones, over 65% seen once. V usage is TRBV5-1 and J usage is TRBJ2-2, with TRBD1 identical over 11 bases. The sample consisted of CD4+ or CD8+ T cells sorted from blood, taken in a trial of the OX40 agonist ivuxolimab. This sequence originates from an adult with an advanced solid tumor such as melanoma, head and neck, liver or kidney cancer. CDR3 sequence: CASSPGQGGSTGELFF. DNA for the CDR3: TGCGCCAGCAGCCCGGGACAGGGGGGTAGCACCGGGGAGCTGTTTTTT. The full variable domain, rest sourced from reference TRBV5-1 and TRBJ2-2, is KAGVTQTPRYLIKTRGQQVTLSCSPISGHRSVSWYQQTPGQGLQFLFEYFSETQRNKGNFPGRFSGRQFSNSRSEMNVSTLELGDSALYLCASSPGQGGSTGELFFGEGSRLTVL.